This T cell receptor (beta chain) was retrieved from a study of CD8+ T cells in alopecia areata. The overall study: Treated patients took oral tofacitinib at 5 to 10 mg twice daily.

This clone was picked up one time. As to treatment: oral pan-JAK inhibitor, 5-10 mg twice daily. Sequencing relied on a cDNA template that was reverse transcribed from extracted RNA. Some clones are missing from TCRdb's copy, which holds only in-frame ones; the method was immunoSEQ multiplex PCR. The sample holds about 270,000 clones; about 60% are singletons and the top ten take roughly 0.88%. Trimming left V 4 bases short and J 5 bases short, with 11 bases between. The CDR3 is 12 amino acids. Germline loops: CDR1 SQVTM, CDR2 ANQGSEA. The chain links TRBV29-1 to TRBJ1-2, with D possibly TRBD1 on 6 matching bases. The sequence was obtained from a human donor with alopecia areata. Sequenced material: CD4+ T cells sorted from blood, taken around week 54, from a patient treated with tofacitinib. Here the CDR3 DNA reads TGCAGCGTTGTTCAGGGGCCGTATGGCTACACCTTC. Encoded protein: CSVVQGPYGYTF.